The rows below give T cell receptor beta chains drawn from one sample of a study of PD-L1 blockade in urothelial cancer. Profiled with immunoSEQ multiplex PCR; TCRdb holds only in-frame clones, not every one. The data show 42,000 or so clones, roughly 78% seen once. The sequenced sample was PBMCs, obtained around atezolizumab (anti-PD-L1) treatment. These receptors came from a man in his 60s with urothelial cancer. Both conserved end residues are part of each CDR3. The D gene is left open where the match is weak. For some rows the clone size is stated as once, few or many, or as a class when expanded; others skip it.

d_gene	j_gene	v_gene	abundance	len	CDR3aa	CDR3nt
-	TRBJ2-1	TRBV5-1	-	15	CASSSRGSLTNEQFF	TGCGCCAGCAGCTCCAGGGGTTCCCTTACGAATGAGCAGTTCTTC
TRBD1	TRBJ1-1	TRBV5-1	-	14	CASSTYSGGTEAFF	TGCGCCAGCAGCACTTACTCAGGGGGAACTGAAGCTTTCTTT
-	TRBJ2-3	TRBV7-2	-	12	CASSLTGDTQYF	TGTGCCAGCAGCTTAACTGGAGATACGCAGTATTTT
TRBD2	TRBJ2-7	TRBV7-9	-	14	CASSGGGMSYEQYF	TGTGCCAGCAGCGGGGGAGGGATGAGCTACGAGCAGTACTTC
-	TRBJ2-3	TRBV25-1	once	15	CASRLGGNPTDTQYF	TGTGCCAGCAGGTTAGGGGGTAACCCCACAGATACGCAGTATTTT
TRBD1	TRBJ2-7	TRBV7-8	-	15	CASSLYGTGVYEQYF	TGTGCCAGCAGCTTATACGGGACAGGGGTGTACGAGCAGTACTTC
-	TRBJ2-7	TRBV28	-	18	CASSFYRGLTSGTYEQYF	TGTGCCAGCAGCTTTTACAGGGGCTTAACTAGCGGAACCTACGAGCAGTACTTC
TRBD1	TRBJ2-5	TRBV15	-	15	CATSSGGQGAETQYF	TGTGCCACCAGCAGCGGTGGACAGGGGGCCGAGACCCAGTACTTC
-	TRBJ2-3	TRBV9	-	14	CASSVGQRTDTQYF	TGTGCCAGCAGCGTAGGACAGAGGACAGATACGCAGTATTTT
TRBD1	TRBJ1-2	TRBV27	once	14	CASSLSGQGYGYTF	TGTGCCAGCAGTTTATCGGGACAGGGGTATGGCTACACCTTC
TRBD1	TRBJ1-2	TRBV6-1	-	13	CASSEEGAGGYTF	TGTGCCAGCAGTGAAGAGGGGGCGGGGGGCTACACCTTC
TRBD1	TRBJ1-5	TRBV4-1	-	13	CASSRTGDQPQHF	TGCGCCAGCAGCCGGACAGGAGATCAGCCCCAGCATTTT
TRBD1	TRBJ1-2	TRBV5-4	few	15	CASSLEGTGGNGYTF	TGTGCCAGCAGCTTGGAGGGGACAGGGGGAAATGGCTACACCTTC
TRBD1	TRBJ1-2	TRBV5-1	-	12	CASSWDRGGYTF	TGCGCCAGCAGCTGGGACAGGGGAGGCTACACCTTC
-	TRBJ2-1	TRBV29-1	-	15	CSVVIPGANPNEQFF	TGCAGCGTTGTAATCCCAGGGGCCAACCCCAATGAGCAGTTCTTC
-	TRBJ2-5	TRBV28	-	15	CASKVPSGNQETQYF	TGTGCCAGCAAAGTCCCCTCGGGGAACCAAGAGACCCAGTACTTC
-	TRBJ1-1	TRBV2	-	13	CASSEIIGPEAFF	TGTGCCAGCAGTGAAATAATTGGCCCTGAAGCTTTCTTT
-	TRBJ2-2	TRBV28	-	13	CASSFSDTGELFF	TGTGCCAGCAGTTTCAGCGACACCGGGGAGCTGTTTTTT
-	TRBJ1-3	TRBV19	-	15	CASSLYGSSGNTIYF	TGTGCCAGTAGTTTATACGGGAGCTCTGGAAACACCATATATTTT
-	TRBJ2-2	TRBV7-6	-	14	CASSLIPNTGELFF	TGTGCCAGCAGCTTAATTCCTAACACCGGGGAGCTGTTTTTT
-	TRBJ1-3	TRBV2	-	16	CASTRWQDYSGNTIYF	TGTGCCAGCACCAGGTGGCAGGACTACTCTGGAAACACCATATATTTT
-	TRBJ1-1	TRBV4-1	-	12	CASSQPSREAFF	TGCGCCAGCAGCCAACCGTCCAGGGAAGCTTTCTTT
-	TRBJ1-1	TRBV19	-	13	CASSITRDTEAFF	TGTGCCAGTAGTATAACCAGGGACACTGAAGCTTTCTTT
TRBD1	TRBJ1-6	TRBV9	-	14	CASSPTGLGSPLHF	TGTGCCAGCAGCCCGACAGGGTTGGGTTCACCCCTCCACTTT
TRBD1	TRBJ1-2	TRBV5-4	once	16	CASSPGQGGSNYGYTF	TGTGCCAGCAGCCCGGGACAGGGAGGATCTAACTATGGCTACACCTTC
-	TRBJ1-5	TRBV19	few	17	CASSTFTGLGSNQPQHF	TGTGCCAGTAGTACCTTCACAGGGTTGGGTAGCAATCAGCCCCAGCATTTT
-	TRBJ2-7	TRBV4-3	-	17	CASSQDRDTHYSYEQYF	TGCGCCAGCAGCCAAGACCGGGACACTCACTACTCCTACGAGCAGTACTTC
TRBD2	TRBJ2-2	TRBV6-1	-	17	CASSESPGLANTGELFF	TGTGCCAGCAGTGAATCCCCGGGACTAGCCAACACCGGGGAGCTGTTTTTT
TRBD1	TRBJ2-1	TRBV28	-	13	CASSLGQYNEQFF	TGTGCCAGCAGTTTGGGACAGTACAATGAGCAGTTCTTC
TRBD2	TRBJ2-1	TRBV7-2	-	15	CASSLTGTRTDEQFF	TGTGCCAGCAGCTTAACAGGGACTAGAACCGATGAGCAGTTCTTC
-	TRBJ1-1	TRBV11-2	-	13	CASRAGADTEAFF	TGTGCCAGCAGGGCAGGGGCGGACACTGAAGCTTTCTTT
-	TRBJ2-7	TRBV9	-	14	CASSPGVVPYEQYF	TGTGCCAGCAGCCCGGGAGTTGTCCCCTACGAGCAGTACTTC
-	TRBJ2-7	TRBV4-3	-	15	CASSQDWRGPYEQYF	TGCGCCAGCAGCCAAGATTGGCGGGGACCCTACGAGCAGTACTTC
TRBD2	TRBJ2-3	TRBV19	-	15	CASSRTSGSTDTQYF	TGTGCCAGTAGTCGGACTAGCGGGAGCACAGATACGCAGTATTTT
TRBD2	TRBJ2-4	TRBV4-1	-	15	CASSQEGERGNIQYF	TGCGCCAGCAGCCAAGAAGGGGAGCGGGGAAACATTCAGTACTTC
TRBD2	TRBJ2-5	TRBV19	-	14	CASSGLAGAETQYF	TGTGCCAGTTCCGGACTAGCGGGGGCCGAGACCCAGTACTTC
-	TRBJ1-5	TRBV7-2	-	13	CASSFLVDQPQHF	TGTGCCAGCAGCTTTCTAGTTGATCAGCCCCAGCATTTT
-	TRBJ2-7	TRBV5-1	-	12	CASSLERGEQYF	TGCGCCAGCAGCTTGGAACGGGGGGAGCAGTACTTC
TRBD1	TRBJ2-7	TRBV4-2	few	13	CASRVTGGYEQYF	TGTGCCAGCAGAGTCACAGGGGGCTACGAGCAGTACTTC
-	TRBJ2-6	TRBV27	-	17	CASSPRTDHSGANVLTF	TGTGCCAGCAGTCCCCGGACAGACCACTCTGGGGCCAACGTCCTGACTTTC
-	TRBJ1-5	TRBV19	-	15	CASSIQGLFNQPQHF	TGTGCCAGTAGTATCCAGGGTCTTTTCAATCAGCCCCAGCATTTT
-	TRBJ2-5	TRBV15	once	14	CATSRGRRGETQYF	TGTGCCACCAGCAGAGGGCGGCGGGGCGAGACCCAGTACTTC
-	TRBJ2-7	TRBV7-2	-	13	CASSSNTGGEQYF	TGTGCCAGCAGCTCTAATACCGGAGGGGAGCAGTACTTC
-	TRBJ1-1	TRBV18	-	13	CASSPRQESEAFF	TGTGCCAGCTCACCTAGACAGGAATCTGAAGCTTTCTTT
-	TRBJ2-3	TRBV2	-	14	CASSETGFGNTQYF	TGTGCCAGCAGTGAAACGGGGTTCGGGAATACGCAGTATTTT
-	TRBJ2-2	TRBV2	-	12	CASSADTGELFF	TGTGCCAGCAGTGCGGACACCGGGGAGCTGTTTTTT